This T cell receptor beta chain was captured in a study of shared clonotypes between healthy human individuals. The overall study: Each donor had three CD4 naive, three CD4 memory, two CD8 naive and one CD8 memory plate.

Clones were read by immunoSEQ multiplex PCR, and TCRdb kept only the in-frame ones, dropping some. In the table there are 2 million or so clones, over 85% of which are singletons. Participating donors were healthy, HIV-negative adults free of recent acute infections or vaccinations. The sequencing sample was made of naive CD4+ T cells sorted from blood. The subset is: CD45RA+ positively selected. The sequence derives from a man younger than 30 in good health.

CDR3 sequence (DNA): TGTGCCAGCAGCGCCCCGATCGGGACCGGGGAGCTGTTTTTT. The encoded protein is CASSAPIGTGELFF. V and J are TRBV5-4 and TRBJ2-2; no definite D call. Germline V lookup: CDR1 SGHNT, CDR2 YYREEE (reference sequence). This CDR3 is 14 amino acids long. Trimming took off 4 bases at V and 5 bases at J, with 12 bases between the two ends.